This T cell receptor beta chain emerged from a study of CD8 T cells in Susac syndrome. The ends were cut back, 6 bases at V and 5 bases at J, with 10 bases in the middle. The CDR3 is 12 amino acids. Germline CDR1 and CDR2: MNHNY and SVGAGI (reference sequence). Sequencing of TCR beta, carried out with a high-throughput approach, was applied to CD8+ and CD4+ T cells from the blood. General study points: Clonal expansion involving Susac CD8+ cells peaked in TEMRA cells and active patients.

The authors reverse transcribed roughly 0.5 to 1 ug RNA with random hexamers. Amplification of TCR beta CDR3 used immunoSEQ multiplex PCR across 54 Vbeta and 13 Jbeta. TCRdb called the immunoSEQ multiplex PCR reads again in MiXCR, with one record for every CDR3 protein. The sample yields 85,000 to 120,000 distinct CDR3 sequences, approximately 94% seen once. Of note for this clonotype: Its antigen is still unknown.

The source of this sequence is a human donor with Susac syndrome. The chain has TRBV6-6 and TRBJ2-5; D is ambiguous. The specimen sequenced was CD8+ T cells from PBMCs. The CDR3: CASSEGPETQYF. The CDR3 coding sequence is TGTGCCAGCAGCGAAGGCCCGGAGACCCAGTACTTC.